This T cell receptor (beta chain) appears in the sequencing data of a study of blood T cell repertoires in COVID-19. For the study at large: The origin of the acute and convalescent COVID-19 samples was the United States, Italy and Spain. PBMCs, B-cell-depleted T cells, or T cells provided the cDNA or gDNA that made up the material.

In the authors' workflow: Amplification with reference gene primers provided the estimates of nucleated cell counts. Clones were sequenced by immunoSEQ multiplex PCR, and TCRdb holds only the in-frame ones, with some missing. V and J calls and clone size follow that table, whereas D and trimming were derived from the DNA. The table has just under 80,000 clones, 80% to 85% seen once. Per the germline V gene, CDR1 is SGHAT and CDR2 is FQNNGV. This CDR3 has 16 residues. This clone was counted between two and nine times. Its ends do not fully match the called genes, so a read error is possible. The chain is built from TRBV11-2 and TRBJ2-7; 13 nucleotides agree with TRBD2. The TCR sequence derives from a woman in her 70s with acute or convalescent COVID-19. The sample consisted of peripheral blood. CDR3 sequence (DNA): TGTGCCAGCAGCTTTACTAGCGGGAGGGCCTCCCACGAGCAGTACTTC. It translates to CASSFTSGRASHEQYF.